Below are 31 T cell receptor beta chains sequenced from a single sample in a study of T-cell memory formation after mild COVID-19. From the 5' RACE reads, TCRdb called clonotypes with MiXCR, one entry per CDR3 protein. This table has approximately 410,000 distinct CDR3 sequences, 20% to 25% appearing once. The sample comprised PBMCs or a T cell subset sorted from them (not recorded which). These receptors were collected from an adult woman who had mild COVID-19 (a few samples of this study predate the infection). Cell type and time point are not known.

This clonotype was observed once. The chain employs TRBV7-9 and TRBJ1-6, with unresolved D. The CDR3 runs to 12 residues. CDR1 SEHNR and CDR2 FQNEAQ come from the germline V gene (reference sequence). Trimming pared 1 base from V and 8 bases from J, leaving 3 bases between. The CDR3 region is CASSLEHSPLHF. The DNA for the CDR3 is TGTGCCAGCAGCTTAGAGCATTCACCCCTCCACTTT.

In its sample, this clonotype was seen a few times. The chain carries TRBV15 and TRBJ2-4, with 8 nucleotides matching TRBD2. V dropped 0 bases and J dropped 0; count of bases not matched to a gene: 4. Germline V gene sequence: CDR1 LNHNV, CDR2 YYDKDF (reference sequence). This CDR3 is 17 amino acids long. Written as DNA, the CDR3 is TGTGCCACCAGCAGAGATCCGGGGGGGTTAGCCAAAAACATTCAGTACTTC. As protein: CATSRDPGGLAKNIQYF.

The V gene is TRBV12-3 or TRBV12-4, the J gene TRBJ2-2; 7 bases are shared with TRBD1. The CDR3 spans 14 residues. After removal of 6 bases from V and 6 bases from J, the junction contained 7 bases not matched to a gene. The CDR3 is CASRLQGIAGELFF. As DNA, the CDR3 is TGTGCCAGCAGGCTACAGGGGATCGCCGGGGAGCTGTTTTTT.

This sequence joins TRBV29-1 and TRBJ2-1, with TRBD2 matching 10 bases. Germline trimming cut 2 bases from V and 7 bases from J; bases unmatched to any gene: 5. This CDR3 contains 14 residues. Germline V gives CDR1 SQVTM, CDR2 ANQGSEA. This CDR3 is CSVERASGSNEQFF. The CDR3 coding sequence is TGCAGCGTTGAAAGGGCTAGCGGGAGTAATGAGCAGTTCTTC.

This rearrangement joins TRBV4-1 to TRBJ2-1, with TRBD2 matching over 7 bases. Losses at the gene ends were 3 bases for V and 4 bases for J; bases not matched to a gene: 9. Germline V lookup: CDR1 MGHRA, CDR2 YSYEKL. This CDR3 has 16 amino acids. The CDR3 DNA reads as TGCGCCAGCAGCCACGGAGCGGGGAAAGCATACAATGAGCAGTTCTTC. Its protein is CASSHGAGKAYNEQFF.

This chain connects TRBV9 to TRBJ2-1; 8 positions agree with TRBD2. Germline CDR1 is SGDLS and CDR2 is YYNGEE. The CDR3 sequence is 15 residues long. Trimming took 0 bases from V and 2 from J; bases not matched to a gene: 1. The DNA for the CDR3 is TGTGCCAGCAGCGTAGATAGCGGGGCCTACAATGAGCAGTTCTTC. It codes for CASSVDSGAYNEQFF.

The genes are TRBV11-1 and TRBJ1-1; D is undetermined. The CDR3 contains 16 residues. CDR1 is SGHAT and CDR2 is FQDESV in the germline V gene (reference sequence). With 3 bases removed from V and 1 base from J, the gap between germline ends came to 15 bases. Here the CDR3 DNA reads TGTGCCAGCAGCTTCGGCGGGAACTTGAGGAACACTGAAGCTTTCTTT. Translating gives CASSFGGNLRNTEAFF.

This CDR3 is CASSFPPGQALGGGQFF. In DNA, the CDR3 is TGCGCCAGCAGCTTCCCGCCGGGACAGGCGCTTGGTGGTGGGCAGTTCTTC. The chain uses TRBV5-1 and TRBJ2-1; TRBD1 matches 8 bases. This CDR3 contains 17 residues. Germline CDR1 and CDR2: SGHRS and YFSETQ. The junction had 19 bases not matched to a gene; V was cut back by 2 bases and J by 12 bases. The full variable domain, with the rest looked up from reference TRBV5-1 and TRBJ2-1, is KAGVTQTPRYLIKTRGQQVTLSCSPISGHRSVSWYQQTPGQGLQFLFEYFSETQRNKGNFPGRFSGRQFSNSRSEMNVSTLELGDSALYLCASSFPPGQALGGGQFFGPGTRLTVL.

This clonotype has a handful of counts. This chain connects TRBV4-1 to TRBJ1-1, with a weak D call TRBD1 (5 bases). The V gene lost 4 bases and the J gene lost 0 bases, with 15 bases spanning the gap. CDR1 MGHRA and CDR2 YSYEKL come from the germline V gene. The CDR3 has 16 residues. CDR3 loop: CASSRTPGDLNTEAFF. The CDR3 nucleotides are TGCGCCAGCAGCCGTACCCCCGGGGACCTGAACACTGAAGCTTTCTTT.

This clonotype was observed at least ten times. The chain uses TRBV4-2 and TRBJ1-5, with D possibly being TRBD1 (5 bases). The CDR3 is made up of 16 amino acids. The V end lost 3 bases, the J end lost 2 bases, and 14 bases lay between the germline ends. Per germline, CDR1 LGHNA and CDR2 YNFKEQ. This CDR3 reads CASSQAVQGGNQPQHF. The CDR3 bases are TGTGCCAGCAGCCAGGCAGTCCAGGGTGGCAATCAGCCCCAGCATTTT.

CDR3 DNA sequence: TGCAGTGCTAGAGGCTCGCTCGGCTCCTACAATGAGCAGTTCTTC. It translates to CSARGSLGSYNEQFF. The chain recombines TRBV20-1 with TRBJ2-1; D ambiguous. The CDR3 loop spans 15 amino acids. Germline V gene sequence: CDR1 DFQATT, CDR2 SNEGSKA (reference sequence). Trimming removed 1 base at V and 0 bases at J, with 10 bases between.

The chain is built from TRBV6-5 and TRBJ1-2; TRBD1 might be the D (6 bases). The V gene lost 7 bases and the J gene lost 7 bases, with 16 bases spanning the gap. This CDR3 spans 13 amino acids. Germline V gives CDR1 MNHEY, CDR2 SVGAGI. DNA of the CDR3: TGTGCCAGCATCGAAGGGGGGGCTGGTGGCTACACCTTC. Translation: CASIEGGAGGYTF.

This clonotype showed up many times. The chain uses TRBV6-5 and TRBJ2-7; 8 bases are a match to TRBD1. Germline CDR1 is MNHEY and CDR2 is SVGAGI. V dropped 2 bases and J dropped 1; count of bases not matched to a gene: 4. The CDR3 length is 15 residues. Here the CDR3 DNA reads TGTGCCAGCAGTTACGTCCAGGGGGCGTCCTACGAGCAGTACTTC. Its translation: CASSYVQGASYEQYF.

Only a few counts were recorded for this clonotype. The gene calls are TRBV7-8 and TRBJ1-1; the D is unclear. The V end lost 3 bases, the J end lost 0 bases, and 11 bases lay between the germline ends. There are 15 residues in the CDR3. Germline V gene lookup returns CDR1 SGHVS and CDR2 FQNEAQ. CDR3 bases: TGTGCCAGCAGCTTGGAAGGGAACATGAACACTGAAGCTTTCTTT. This gives the protein CASSLEGNMNTEAFF.

In this sample, this clonotype turned up a few times. V and J are TRBV7-9 and TRBJ2-4; TRBD1 aligns across 8 bases. Germline lookup yields CDR1 SEHNR and CDR2 FQNEAQ (reference sequence). This CDR3 is 17 amino acids long. V dropped 8 bases and J dropped 1; count of bases not matched to a gene: 13. The CDR3 DNA sequence: TGTGCCAGCTCCCTGGCAGGGGGCTTCGTGGCCAAAAACATTCAGTACTTC. Its protein is CASSLAGGFVAKNIQYF.

The chain recombines TRBV6-1 with TRBJ1-1, with D hard to call. CDR3 length equals 12 residues. Between the trimmed V and J ends, which lost 3 bases and 3 bases, there was a span of 5 bases. Germline CDR1 is MNHNS and CDR2 is SASEGT. The CDR3: CASSEHYTEAFF. CDR3 sequence (DNA): TGTGCCAGCAGTGAGCATTACACTGAAGCTTTCTTT.

The CDR3 is CASSYSGTGVLEQFF. The CDR3, as DNA: TGTGCCAGCAGTTACTCCGGGACAGGGGTACTTGAGCAGTTCTTC. The genes are TRBV6-2 or TRBV6-3 and TRBJ2-1; 10 positions match TRBD1. J gave up 9 bases and V 0 bases, and 5 bases lay outside the gene matches. Looked up from germline, CDR1 is MNHEY and CDR2 is SVGEGT. The CDR3 covers 15 residues.

The chain joins TRBV11-2 to TRBJ2-1; the D is unclear. The CDR3 has 15 residues. V shed 1 base and J shed 0 bases, with 7 bases lying between them. CDR1 and CDR2 from the germline V gene are SGHAT and FQNNGV. The CDR3 DNA reads TGTGCCAGCAGCTTAGTGGCCTTCTCCTACAATGAGCAGTTCTTC. It encodes CASSLVAFSYNEQFF.

The chain uses TRBV5-6 and TRBJ2-7, with D possibly matching TRBD2 (6 bases). Germline CDR1 reads SGHDT; CDR2 reads YYEEEE. The CDR3 spans 14 residues. V was pared by 0 bases and J by 0 bases, with 7 bases between. Written as DNA, the CDR3 is TGTGCCAGCAGCTTGGAGGAGGGCTCCTACGAGCAGTACTTC. Amino acids: CASSLEEGSYEQYF.

In this sample, this clonotype turned up a few times. The V gene is TRBV12-3 or TRBV12-4, the J gene TRBJ2-5; a weak D match, TRBD2 (5 bases). The CDR3 loop spans 15 amino acids. With 6 bases removed from V and 4 bases from J, the gap between germline ends came to 18 bases. The CDR3 reads CASRESGWRSETQYF. In DNA, the CDR3 is TGTGCCAGCAGGGAAAGCGGTTGGCGCTCAGAGACCCAGTACTTC.

This clonotype was counted only a few times. The rearrangement joins TRBV5-1 to TRBJ1-6; D uncertain. The V gene lost 4 bases and the J gene lost 7 bases, with 12 bases spanning the gap. CDR1 and CDR2 (germline): SGHRS, YFSETQ. The length of the CDR3 is 14 residues. The CDR3 nucleotides are TGCGCCAGCAGCCTCGAAATGGGGAATTCACCCCTCCACTTT. It yields the protein CASSLEMGNSPLHF. Together with reference TRBV5-1 and TRBJ1-6, the CDR3 gives the full variable domain: KAGVTQTPRYLIKTRGQQVTLSCSPISGHRSVSWYQQTPGQGLQFLFEYFSETQRNKGNFPGRFSGRQFSNSRSEMNVSTLELGDSALYLCASSLEMGNSPLHFGNGTRLTVT.

The chain couples TRBV6-6 to TRBJ2-3; the match to TRBD1 covers 8 bases. The V gene's germline CDR1 is MNHNY and CDR2 SVGAGI (reference sequence). After removal of 5 bases from V and 1 base from J, the junction contained 11 bases not matched to a gene. The CDR3 consists of 17 residues. The CDR3 sequence is CASSKAGLQGGTDTQYF. In nucleotides, the CDR3 is TGTGCCAGCAGTAAAGCGGGTTTACAGGGGGGCACAGATACGCAGTATTTT.

The V and J genes are TRBV12-3 or TRBV12-4 and TRBJ2-7; TRBD2 is a possible D gene (5 bases). This CDR3 spans 13 amino acids. Trimming removed 4 bases at V and 4 bases at J, with 11 bases between. Here the CDR3 DNA reads TGTGCCAGCAGTTACCAGGCGGGTTACGAGCAGTACTTC. It codes for CASSYQAGYEQYF.

This clonotype came up a few times. This sequence joins TRBV20-1 and TRBJ2-1, with 9 bases matching TRBD2. Germline CDR1 is DFQATT and CDR2 is SNEGSKA (reference sequence). This CDR3 is built from 17 residues. V shed 1 base, J shed 8 bases, and the junction held 15 bases outside the gene matches. The CDR3 reads CSARASSGSMVWDEQFF. CDR3 in DNA: TGCAGTGCTAGAGCTAGTAGCGGGAGCATGGTGTGGGATGAGCAGTTCTTC.

The chain has TRBV9 and TRBJ1-1; D uncertain. The CDR3 covers 14 residues. V was cut by 4 bases and J by 1 base, with 11 bases left in between. Germline values: CDR1 SGDLS, CDR2 YYNGEE. The CDR3 nucleotides read TGTGCCAGCAGCCCCTCCGCCACGAACACTGAAGCTTTCTTT. Protein product: CASSPSATNTEAFF.

This clonotype was observed a handful of times. A much larger clone sits a single nucleotide away, making a read error possible. V and J are TRBV9 and TRBJ1-1, with D uncertain. CDR3 size: 13 residues. Trimming stripped 0 bases from V and 0 bases from J, with 3 bases between. Germline assignment: CDR1 SGDLS and CDR2 YYNGEE. Here the CDR3 DNA reads TGTGCCAGCAGCGTAGCGGTGAACACTGAAGCTTTCTTT. Amino acid sequence: CASSVAVNTEAFF.

The sample holds a few counts of this clonotype. V usage is TRBV12-5 and J usage is TRBJ2-3; 7 bases are a match to TRBD2. CDR3 length: 14 residues. The V and J ends lost 8 bases and 0 bases, in that order; junction bases with no gene match: 5. Per the germline V gene, CDR1 is LGHNT and CDR2 is FRNRAP. CDR3: CASRASGSTDTQYF. The CDR3 DNA is TGTGCTAGTCGGGCTAGCGGAAGCACAGATACGCAGTATTTT.

CDR3 DNA: TGTGCCAGCAGCCTACGGACGGCTCGCCGGGGCTACACCTTC. Translating it yields CASSLRTARRGYTF. The chain links TRBV6-5 to TRBJ1-2; D is unresolved. The ends were cut back, 6 bases at V and 8 bases at J, with 19 bases in the middle. Germline CDR1 and CDR2: MNHEY and SVGAGI. CDR3 length equals 14 residues.

This clonotype has a count of ten or more. V is TRBV5-1 and J is TRBJ1-1; D might be TRBD1 (6 bases). V lost 4 bases to trimming and J lost 1 base, with 11 bases between them. CDR3 length: 14 amino acids. In germline, CDR1 is SGHRS, CDR2 YFSETQ. This CDR3 is CASSLRTANTEAFF. Here the CDR3 DNA reads TGCGCCAGCAGCCTAAGGACAGCGAACACTGAAGCTTTCTTT.

The table lists this clonotype with a few counts. This rearrangement joins TRBV12-3 or TRBV12-4 to TRBJ2-7; D is perhaps TRBD2 (7 bases). The V end lost 5 bases, the J end lost 3 bases, and 20 bases lay between the germline ends. There are 16 residues in the CDR3. CDR3 sequence: CASSPGGGGWGYEQYF. The CDR3 DNA reads as TGTGCCAGCAGTCCGGGGGGTGGGGGCTGGGGCTACGAGCAGTACTTC.

The CDR3 coding sequence is TGTGCCACCAGCGCCAGGACAGGGGGCCTCACTGAAGCTTTCTTT. Encoded protein: CATSARTGGLTEAFF. The rearrangement uses TRBV15 and TRBJ1-1; TRBD1 aligns across 11 bases. Germline trimming cut 5 bases from V and 4 bases from J; bases unmatched to any gene: 6. Germline V lookup: CDR1 LNHNV, CDR2 YYDKDF (reference sequence). The length of the CDR3 is 15 residues.